This T cell receptor (beta chain) was captured in a study of cytomegalovirus exposure and HLA in healthy donors. Regarding this clone: Its antigen is currently unknown.

Vbeta (60) and Jbeta (13) primers were used in the PCR. The repertoire was sequenced with immunoSEQ multiplex PCR; TCRdb's copy has only in-frame clones and lacks some. The sample shows fewer than 200,000 clones, approximately 80% of them seen only once. This CDR3 is built from 13 residues. From germline, CDR1 is MGHRA and CDR2 YSYEKL. The V end lost 0 bases, the J end lost 8 bases, and 10 bases lay between the germline ends. Whole-study results and caveats: Roughly even sequencing depth across donors was the assumption behind the presence/absence analyses. For TCR beta chains, V- and J-gene trimming was later linked to a missense DCLRE1C variant. The authors listed 150 to 200 TCR beta chains as cytomegalovirus-associated.

Sequenced sample: PBMCs. The chain recombines TRBV4-1 with TRBJ1-2, with D possibly matching TRBD1 (6 bases). The sequence derives from a woman aged 18-30 years in good health and CMV-seronegative. The CDR3 nucleotides are TGCGCCAGCAGCCAAGAACAGGGTAGGGGCTACACCTTC. Translation gives CASSQEQGRGYTF.